The 30 T cell receptor beta chains below were found in one sample sequenced in a study of shared clonotypes between healthy human individuals (TCRdb year 2020). Library preparation was by the immunoSEQ multiplex PCR assay. Held by TCRdb, this immuneACCESS table contains in-frame sequences only and omits some clones. Under half of the omission traces to an unresolved V gene where checked; the cause of the rest is unknown. The sample table records 850,000 to 1,100,000 clones; approximately 80% of these occur just once. Of the sample, 0.89% is held by the ten largest clones. The sequenced material came from memory CD4+ T cells from PBMCs. What the cell subset or site label conveys for this sample: CD45RA-negative fraction. The receptors were gathered from a man between 18 and 29 years old in good health. Some clones in this sample may be carry-over from other donors' samples.

The J gene is TRBJ2-7, the V gene TRBV19; D unclear. Germline CDR1 and CDR2: LNHDA and SQIVND (reference sequence). The CDR3 extends over 15 amino acids. The V gene lost 1 base and the J gene lost 6 bases, with 16 bases spanning the gap. The chain's CDR3 is CASSIGRNQAGEQYF. DNA for the CDR3: TGTGCCAGTAGTATAGGGCGGAACCAGGCAGGCGAGCAGTACTTC.

The chain carries TRBV28 and TRBJ2-7; D tentatively reads TRBD1 or TRBD2 (5 bases each). The CDR3 consists of 14 residues. Trimming pared 6 bases from V and 0 bases from J, leaving 12 bases between. Germline V lookup: CDR1 MDHEN, CDR2 SYDVKM. DNA for the CDR3: TGTGCCAGCAGCCCGTTCGGGACCTCCTACGAGCAGTACTTC. Amino acid sequence: CASSPFGTSYEQYF. The complete variable domain, with remaining parts taken from reference TRBV28 and TRBJ2-7, reads DVKVTQSSRYLVKRTGEKVFLECVQDMDHENMFWYRQDPGLGLRLIYFSYDVKMKEKGDIPEGYSVSREKKERFSLILESASTNQTSMYLCASSPFGTSYEQYFGPGTRLTVT.

The chain employs TRBV28 and TRBJ1-3, with a weak D call TRBD1 (5 bases). Germline V gene lookup returns CDR1 MDHEN and CDR2 SYDVKM. Trimming took off 1 base at V and 3 bases at J, with 13 bases between the two ends. The CDR3 sequence is 16 residues long. As DNA, the CDR3 is TGTGCCAGCAGTTTATCGGGGGAAAGGGTTGGAAACACCATATATTTT. This sequence encodes CASSLSGERVGNTIYF. Variable domain in full (rest from reference TRBV28 and TRBJ1-3): DVKVTQSSRYLVKRTGEKVFLECVQDMDHENMFWYRQDPGLGLRLIYFSYDVKMKEKGDIPEGYSVSREKKERFSLILESASTNQTSMYLCASSLSGERVGNTIYFGEGSWLTVV.

As concerns this clone: A much larger clonotype is one base distant, so this may be a read error. Distinct nucleotide sequences in the sample also encode this CDR3. The chain recombines TRBV5-6 with TRBJ2-5; 7 bases match TRBD1. CDR3 length equals 13 residues. Germline V gives CDR1 SGHDT, CDR2 YYEEEE. V was pared by 4 bases and J by 5 bases, with 5 bases of the junction left unmatched. The CDR3 DNA sequence: TGTGCCAGCAGCACGGGACAGAGGGAGACCCAGTACTTC. Translating gives CASSTGQRETQYF.

The rearrangement joins TRBV7-8 to TRBJ2-7; D possibly corresponds to TRBD1 (5 bases). The CDR3 totals 14 residues. Germline-derived CDR1 and CDR2 are SGHVS and FQNEAQ. V was cut by 5 bases and J by 3 bases, with 14 bases left in between. The CDR3: CASSTGVPLYEQYF. For the CDR3, the DNA is TGTGCCAGCAGCACAGGAGTTCCTCTCTACGAGCAGTACTTC. The full variable domain, its missing parts supplied by reference TRBV7-8 and TRBJ2-7, is GAGVSQSPRYKVAKRGQDVALRCDPISGHVSLFWYQQALGQGPEFLTYFQNEAQLDKSGLPSDRFFAERPEGSVSTLKIQRTQQEDSAVYLCASSTGVPLYEQYFGPGTRLTVT.

This clone was observed a few times. The chain couples TRBV7-2 to TRBJ1-4, with 7 bases lining up with TRBD1. Germline trimming cut 7 bases from V and 3 bases from J; bases unmatched to any gene: 8. Germline V gene data show CDR1 as SGHTA and CDR2 as FQGNSA. CDR3 size: 15 residues. DNA of the CDR3: TGTGCCAGCACCGTAAGACAGGGACCTAATGAAAAACTGTTTTTT. As protein: CASTVRQGPNEKLFF.

V is TRBV6-4 and J is TRBJ1-2, with a possible D match to TRBD1 (6 bases). The CDR3 contains 15 residues. The germline V gene has CDR1 MRHNA and CDR2 SNTAGT. V lost 4 bases to trimming and J lost 0 bases, with 12 bases between them. CDR3 region: CASSGGGNSNYGYTF. The DNA of the CDR3 is TGTGCCAGCAGTGGGGGGGGCAACTCTAACTATGGCTACACCTTC.

The chain recombines TRBV30 with TRBJ2-2; D possibly corresponds to TRBD2 (5 bases). Trimming stripped 7 bases from V and 1 base from J, with 19 bases between. The CDR3 loop spans 16 amino acids. CDR1 and CDR2 (germline): GTSNPN, SVGIG (reference sequence). CDR3 coding DNA: TGTGCCTCAATTCGGGGTCGGGCGGGGAACACCGGGGAGCTGTTTTTT. This translates into CASIRGRAGNTGELFF.

This chain connects TRBV5-6 to TRBJ2-1, with a tentative D call TRBD1 (5 bases). Germline loops: CDR1 SGHDT, CDR2 YYEEEE. The V end lost 1 base, the J end lost 7 bases, and 15 bases lay between the germline ends. CDR3 length: 15 residues. CDR3 sequence: CASSLFRPRVNEQFF. The CDR3 DNA follows: TGTGCCAGCAGCTTGTTTAGGCCCAGGGTGAATGAGCAGTTCTTC.

Details on this clone: Other DNA sequences in this sample translate to the same CDR3. This CDR3 reads CASSQRGADTQYF. The CDR3 DNA reads as TGCGCCAGCAGCCAACGGGGGGCAGATACGCAGTATTTT. V is TRBV4-3 and J is TRBJ2-3; 7 nucleotides line up with TRBD2. Unmatched junction bases numbered 0, after V lost 2 bases and J lost 4 bases. The CDR3 totals 13 residues. Germline CDR1 LGHNA, CDR2 YSLEER.

The chain couples TRBV28 to TRBJ2-1, with TRBD1 as a possible D gene (5 bases). Trimming pared 7 bases from V and 5 bases from J, leaving 15 bases between. Germline V gives CDR1 MDHEN, CDR2 SYDVKM. This CDR3 spans 14 amino acids. This chain's CDR3 is CASIPPGAHNEQFF. CDR3 nucleotides: TGTGCCAGCATCCCACCTGGGGCACACAATGAGCAGTTCTTC.

J is TRBJ2-1 and V is TRBV28; the D gene is possibly TRBD2 (7 bases). Looked up from germline, CDR1 is MDHEN and CDR2 is SYDVKM. The CDR3 covers 14 residues. Trimming pared 6 bases from V and 7 bases from J, leaving 16 bases between. The DNA of the CDR3 is TGTGCCAGCAGCTCGGCGGGGGCCCTAAATGAGCAGTTCTTC. As protein: CASSSAGALNEQFF.

A remark on this clone: Other DNA sequences in the sample encode the same CDR3. The rearrangement links TRBV18 to TRBJ2-7; D possibly corresponds to TRBD1 (5 bases). Germline lookup yields CDR1 KGHSH and CDR2 LQKENI. Trimming cost V 2 bases and J 5 bases, with 7 bases left between them. CDR3 length: 12 amino acids. In nucleotides, the CDR3 is TGTGCCAGCTCACCATCAGGGAACGAGCAGTACTTC. Translated, it gives CASSPSGNEQYF.

The rearrangement joins TRBV7-2 to TRBJ1-1, with D tentatively TRBD1 (5 bases). V gave up 3 bases and J gave up 5 bases, with 10 bases separating them. From germline, CDR1 is SGHTA and CDR2 FQGNSA. The CDR3 is 13 residues long. The CDR3 nucleotides are TGTGCCAGCAGCTTCAGGGTGGGGACTGAAGCTTTCTTT. Protein product: CASSFRVGTEAFF.

J is TRBJ2-1 and V is TRBV7-3; the D gene is possibly TRBD1 (6 bases). CDR1 is SGHTA and CDR2 is FQGTGA in the germline V gene. The CDR3 has 13 residues. V lost 1 base, J lost 9 bases, and 10 bases lay in between. CDR3 nucleotide sequence: TGTGCCAGCAGCTTAAATCAGGGGATTGAGCAGTTCTTC. Encoded protein: CASSLNQGIEQFF.

Relative to its sample, this clone is medium-sized. This rearrangement joins TRBV20-1 to TRBJ1-2; D call uncertain. There are 11 residues in the CDR3. V was cut by 4 bases and J by 5 bases, with 8 bases left in between. Germline values: CDR1 DFQATT, CDR2 SNEGSKA (reference sequence). This CDR3 is CSAIVEYGYTF. The CDR3 DNA follows: TGCAGTGCTATCGTAGAATATGGCTACACCTTC.

As for this clone: A much larger clone differs from this one at a single base, so this may be a read error. Within the sample, other DNA sequences also encode this same CDR3. This chain joins TRBV6-5 and TRBJ1-2; perhaps TRBD1 as D (5 bases). V dropped 6 bases and J dropped 2 bases, with 10 bases sitting between them. The germline CDR1 and CDR2 sequences are MNHEY and SVGAGI. CDR3 length equals 13 residues. DNA of the CDR3: TGTGCCAGCAGCCCAGACAGAAACTATGGCTACACCTTC. Protein sequence: CASSPDRNYGYTF.

V usage is TRBV10-1 and J usage is TRBJ2-5; 10 bases are a match to TRBD1. The V gene end was trimmed by 6 bases and the J gene end by 6 bases; junction bases not matched to a gene: 7. In germline, CDR1 is WNHNN, CDR2 SYGVQD (reference sequence). The CDR3 consists of 14 residues. This chain's CDR3 is CASRGTGVRKTQYF. CDR3 nucleotide sequence: TGCGCCAGCAGGGGGACAGGGGTTCGGAAGACCCAGTACTTC.

The rearrangement links TRBV25-1 to TRBJ2-1; 9 bases line up with TRBD1. V gave up 3 bases and J gave up 7 bases; unmatched junction bases: 4. From germline, CDR1 is MGHDK and CDR2 SYGVNS. The CDR3 consists of 14 residues. This chain's CDR3 is CASSEDRGRNEQFF. In DNA form, the CDR3 reads TGTGCCAGCAGTGAGGACAGGGGTAGGAATGAGCAGTTCTTC.

The chain carries TRBV28 and TRBJ1-5; the D is unclear. The germline V and J ends were trimmed by 6 bases and 3 bases, with 18 bases remaining between them. Per germline, CDR1 MDHEN and CDR2 SYDVKM. The CDR3 length is 16 residues. DNA of the CDR3: TGTGCCAGCAGCGATCGTGGATACAGAAACAATCAGCCCCAGCATTTT. This translates into CASSDRGYRNNQPQHF. Filled out from reference TRBV28 and TRBJ1-5, the complete variable domain reads DVKVTQSSRYLVKRTGEKVFLECVQDMDHENMFWYRQDPGLGLRLIYFSYDVKMKEKGDIPEGYSVSREKKERFSLILESASTNQTSMYLCASSDRGYRNNQPQHFGDGTRLSIL.

J is TRBJ2-5 and V is TRBV6-5, with D possibly being TRBD1 (5 bases). Trimming cost V 0 bases and J 2 bases, with 13 bases left between them. Germline assignment: CDR1 MNHEY and CDR2 SVGAGI. CDR3 length: 16 amino acids. CDR3 coding DNA: TGTGCCAGCAGTTACTCTGGGGCAGGGCTACAAGAGACCCAGTACTTC. Translation: CASSYSGAGLQETQYF.

This clone has only a few counts. The chain uses TRBV10-3 and TRBJ1-4; 7 bases are shared with TRBD1. Germline CDR1 and CDR2: ENHRY and SYGVKD. The V gene end was trimmed by 6 bases and the J gene end by 6 bases; junction bases not matched to a gene: 7. This CDR3 is built from 14 residues. CDR3 coding DNA: TGTGCCATCAGAAAGGGGACAGATCATGAAAAACTGTTTTTT. Its translation is CAIRKGTDHEKLFF.

As concerns this clone: Compared with germline, one end of the junction differs, possibly owing to a read error. The chain has TRBV11-3 and TRBJ2-5; D gene unclear. CDR3 length equals 13 residues. Germline values: CDR1 SGHNT, CDR2 YENEEA. The CDR3 nucleotides read TGTGCCAGCAGCTCCGGGTCTCAAGAGGCCCAGTACTTC. Residues: CASSSGSQEAQYF.

This clone was recorded once. This sequence joins TRBV7-9 and TRBJ2-3; no reliable D call. CDR3 length: 12 amino acids. The germline V gene encodes CDR1 SEHNR and CDR2 FQNEAQ (reference sequence). Trimming cost V 9 bases and J 1 base, with 8 bases left between them. CDR3: CASGVGTDTQYF. In DNA form, the CDR3 reads TGTGCCAGTGGAGTTGGCACAGATACGCAGTATTTT.

The V gene is TRBV19, the J gene TRBJ2-7; 10 nucleotides line up with TRBD2. The J segment lost 6 bases and the V segment lost 0 bases, leaving 5 bases of the junction unmatched. This CDR3 spans 15 amino acids. Per germline, CDR1 LNHDA and CDR2 SQIVND (reference sequence). The CDR3 DNA is TGTGCCAGTAGTATAGAACCTAGCGGGAGCGTCGAGCAGTACTTC. The encoded protein is CASSIEPSGSVEQYF. Variable domain in full (rest from reference TRBV19 and TRBJ2-7): DGGITQSPKYLFRKEGQNVTLSCEQNLNHDAMYWYRQDPGQGLRLIYYSQIVNDFQKGDIAEGYSVSREKKESFPLTVTSAQKNPTAFYLCASSIEPSGSVEQYFGPGTRLTVT.

This chain uses TRBV5-1 with TRBJ2-1; D is unclear. Germline V gives CDR1 SGHRS, CDR2 YFSETQ. V was shortened by 1 base and J by 3 bases, with 14 bases between the two germline ends. The CDR3 is 16 amino acids. CDR3 amino acids: CASSLSKRSSYNEQFF. DNA of the CDR3: TGCGCCAGCAGCTTGAGTAAAAGATCCAGCTACAATGAGCAGTTCTTC.

The chain links TRBV5-1 to TRBJ2-1, with TRBD2 identical over 8 bases. Per the germline V gene, CDR1 is SGHRS and CDR2 is YFSETQ. This CDR3 is built from 17 residues. With V trimmed by 0 bases and J by 6 bases, 11 bases remained unmatched. This chain's CDR3 is CASSLASGSPLVNEQFF. CDR3 coding DNA: TGCGCCAGCAGCTTGGCCAGCGGGAGCCCCCTTGTCAATGAGCAGTTCTTC. Drawing the rest from reference TRBV5-1 and TRBJ2-1, the complete variable domain is KAGVTQTPRYLIKTRGQQVTLSCSPISGHRSVSWYQQTPGQGLQFLFEYFSETQRNKGNFPGRFSGRQFSNSRSEMNVSTLELGDSALYLCASSLASGSPLVNEQFFGPGTRLTVL.

This clone occurred a few times. J is TRBJ1-2 and V is TRBV30; D remains ambiguous. Trimming took off 1 base at V and 4 bases at J, with 13 bases between the two ends. Germline V gene data show CDR1 as GTSNPN and CDR2 as SVGIG (reference sequence). The CDR3 consists of 14 residues. In DNA, the CDR3 is TGTGCCTGGAGTGCACCCAGCATCTTCTATGGCTACACCTTC. Translated, it gives CAWSAPSIFYGYTF.

Remarks on this clone: Different DNA sequences within this sample yield the same CDR3. The chain uses TRBV7-9 and TRBJ2-3, with D maybe TRBD2 (5 bases). This CDR3 region has 14 residues. The germline gives CDR1 SEHNR, CDR2 FQNEAQ (reference sequence). The V end was cut by 1 base, the J end by 0 bases, with 5 bases between. This chain's CDR3 is CASSLGLSTDTQYF. The CDR3, as DNA: TGTGCCAGCAGCTTAGGACTAAGCACAGATACGCAGTATTTT.

The chain recombines TRBV7-8 with TRBJ1-1; D is uncertain. The germline V gene has CDR1 SGHVS and CDR2 FQNEAQ. The V end was cut by 2 bases, the J end by 0 bases, with 16 bases between. This CDR3 is 17 amino acids long. This CDR3 reads CASSLLLRSSLNTEAFF. As DNA, the CDR3 is TGTGCCAGCAGCTTACTTTTGCGGTCCAGCCTGAACACTGAAGCTTTCTTT.